Shown below are 14 T cell receptor beta chains from a single sample sequenced in a study of long-term antiretroviral therapy in people with HIV. An immunoSEQ assay, version v3.0, was performed at survey level. Assay: immunoSEQ multiplex PCR; the TCRdb copy retains only in-frame clones and omits some. The table has about 28,000 clones, more than 90% seen once. This sample comprised unsorted PBMCs, obtained approximately 6.1 years after starting antiretroviral therapy. These receptors all stem from a man aged 30 to 39 with HIV.

The DNA of the CDR3 is TGCGCCAGCAGCCAAGATGCAGGGAACACCGGGGAGCTGTTTTTT. Its translation is CASSQDAGNTGELFF. The J gene is TRBJ2-2, the V gene TRBV4-1; D not resolved. This CDR3 contains 15 residues. V lost 0 bases to trimming and J lost 1 base, with 6 bases between them. In germline, CDR1 is MGHRA, CDR2 YSYEKL.

The chain carries TRBV12-5 and TRBJ1-2; TRBD1 is a possible D gene (6 bases). The ends were cut back, 2 bases at V and 6 bases at J, with 13 bases in the middle. Germline CDR1 LGHNT, CDR2 FRNRAP. The CDR3 has 14 amino acids. CDR3 sequence (DNA): TGTGCTAGTGGTTTGTCCCCAGGGGCGCATGGCTACACCTTC. Its protein product is CASGLSPGAHGYTF. Full variable domain (missing parts from reference TRBV12-5 and TRBJ1-2): DARVTQTPRHKVTEMGQEVTMRCQPILGHNTVFWYRQTMMQGLELLAYFRNRAPLDDSGMPKDRFSAEMPDATLATLKIQPSEPRDSAVYFCASGLSPGAHGYTFGSGTRLTVV.

The gene calls are TRBV6-5 and TRBJ2-1, with TRBD2 matching over 7 bases. J lost 10 bases, V lost 1 base, and 4 bases had no gene match. The CDR3 covers 13 residues. The V gene's germline CDR1 is MNHEY and CDR2 SVGAGI. The CDR3 nucleotides read TGTGCCAGCAGTTACTTTAAAGCGGGGGAGCAGTTCTTC. Protein sequence: CASSYFKAGEQFF.

The gene calls are TRBV14 and TRBJ2-1; no clear D. Germline V CDR1 and CDR2: SGHDN, FVKESK. The V end lost 2 bases, the J end lost 0 bases, and 14 bases lay between the germline ends. The CDR3 sequence is 17 residues long. The CDR3 region is CASSQRVASSSYNEQFF. The CDR3 DNA is TGTGCCAGCAGCCAAAGGGTGGCCTCAAGCTCCTACAATGAGCAGTTCTTC.

The J gene is TRBJ1-1, the V gene TRBV6-1; tentative D call: TRBD1 (6 bases). The CDR3 length is 14 residues. Germline V gives CDR1 MNHNS, CDR2 SASEGT. Trimming removed 8 bases from V and 2 bases from J, with 15 bases in between. This CDR3 reads CASGRQAENTEAFF. CDR3 in DNA: TGTGCCAGCGGGAGACAGGCCGAAAACACTGAAGCTTTCTTT.

CDR3: CASSSTGGFSPLHF. In DNA, the CDR3 is TGTGCCAGCAGTTCGACAGGGGGGTTTTCACCCCTCCACTTT. The chain links TRBV6-5 to TRBJ1-6, with TRBD1 matching over 9 bases. The CDR3 consists of 14 residues. Germline CDR1 MNHEY, CDR2 SVGAGI. The junction had 4 bases not matched to a gene; V was cut back by 4 bases and J by 9 bases.

The rearrangement links TRBV18 to TRBJ1-2; D possibly corresponds to TRBD1 (6 bases). The CDR3 covers 13 residues. V lost 5 bases to trimming and J lost 2 bases, with 9 bases between them. The germline CDR1 and CDR2 sequences are KGHSH and LQKENI. CDR3 residues: CASSEDSNYGYTF. The CDR3 region has the DNA TGTGCCAGCTCAGAGGACAGCAACTATGGCTACACCTTC.

The count of this clone is one. The chain is built from TRBV7-2 and TRBJ1-5; maybe TRBD1 (5 bases). This CDR3 spans 17 amino acids. Between the trimmed V and J ends, which lost 0 bases and 2 bases, there was a span of 14 bases. Germline assignment: CDR1 SGHTA and CDR2 FQGNSA. CDR3 region: CASSLAGRGAGNQPQHF. The CDR3, as DNA: TGTGCCAGCAGCTTAGCGGGGCGGGGCGCGGGCAATCAGCCCCAGCATTTT. Supplemented by reference TRBV7-2 and TRBJ1-5, the full variable domain reads GAGVSQSPSNKVTEKGKDVELRCDPISGHTALYWYRQSLGQGLEFLIYFQGNSAPDKSGLPSDRFSAERTGGSVSTLTIQRTQQEDSAVYLCASSLAGRGAGNQPQHFGDGTRLSIL.

J is TRBJ2-1 and V is TRBV7-6; perhaps TRBD1 as D (5 bases). V was trimmed by 2 bases and J by 2 bases, leaving 13 bases between them. The germline CDR1 and CDR2 sequences are SGHVS and FNYEAQ. CDR3 length: 16 residues. CDR3 residues: CASSLPGQGTYNEQFF. DNA of the CDR3: TGTGCCAGCAGCTTACCCGGGCAGGGTACCTACAATGAGCAGTTCTTC.

The J gene is TRBJ1-5, the V gene TRBV10-3; TRBD1 might be the D (5 bases). V was clipped by 3 bases and J by 4 bases, with 13 bases between them. The CDR3 sequence is 15 residues long. Germline V gene lookup returns CDR1 ENHRY and CDR2 SYGVKD. In DNA form, the CDR3 reads TGTGCCATCAGTGATTTAGAAGGGGAGAATCAGCCCCAGCATTTT. Its protein is CAISDLEGENQPQHF.

Comment on this clone: Relative to the germline gene, one junction end is altered; a read error may explain this. This specimen includes other DNA sequences encoding the same CDR3. This chain connects TRBV7-7 to TRBJ2-5; D is undetermined. The CDR3 covers 12 residues. In germline, CDR1 is SSHAT, CDR2 FNYEAQ (reference sequence). The CDR3 nucleotides are TGTGCTAGCAGCCCGGACCGGGAGACCCAGTACTTC. Protein sequence: CASSPDRETQYF.

The rearrangement joins TRBV27 to TRBJ2-5; tentative D call: TRBD1 (6 bases). CDR1 MNHEY and CDR2 SMNVEV come from the germline V gene (reference sequence). This CDR3 is built from 14 residues. Deletions cut 4 bases from V and 5 bases from J, with 14 bases between. The CDR3 coding sequence is TGTGCCAGCAGTTCGGACAGTAGGGGGGAGACCCAGTACTTC. Its protein is CASSSDSRGETQYF.

V gene TRBV19 combines with J gene TRBJ1-5, with D unclear. This CDR3 contains 12 residues. Deletions cut 7 bases from V and 3 bases from J, with 7 bases between. Germline CDR1 reads LNHDA; CDR2 reads SQIVND (reference sequence). The CDR3 bases are TGTGCCAGTACCGCGACCAATCAGCCCCAGCATTTT. Translating it yields CASTATNQPQHF.

In its sample, this clone was seen once. CDR3 sequence (DNA): TGCGCCAGCAGGGGTTCTGGAAACACCATATATTTT. Its protein is CASRGSGNTIYF. V is TRBV4-1 and J is TRBJ1-3; D is unresolved. Per the germline V gene, CDR1 is MGHRA and CDR2 is YSYEKL. Trimming left V 6 bases short and J 1 base short, with 4 bases between. CDR3 length equals 12 residues.